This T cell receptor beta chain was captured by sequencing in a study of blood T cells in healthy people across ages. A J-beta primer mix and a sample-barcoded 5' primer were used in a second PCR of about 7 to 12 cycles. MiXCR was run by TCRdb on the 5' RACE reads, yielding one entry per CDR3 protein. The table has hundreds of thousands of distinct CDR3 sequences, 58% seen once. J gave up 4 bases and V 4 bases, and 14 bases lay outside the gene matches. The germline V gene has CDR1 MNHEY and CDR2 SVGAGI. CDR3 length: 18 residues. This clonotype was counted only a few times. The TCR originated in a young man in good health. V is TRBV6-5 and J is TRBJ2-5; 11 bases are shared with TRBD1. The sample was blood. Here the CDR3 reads CASSLGFQGQGERETQYF. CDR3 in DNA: TGTGCCAGCAGTTTGGGTTTCCAGGGACAGGGGGAGAGAGAGACCCAGTACTTC.